A single count supports the clone carrying this T cell receptor (beta chain). In the original processing: Estimation of nucleated cell counts relied on the amplification of reference gene primers. Clones were sequenced by immunoSEQ multiplex PCR, and TCRdb holds only the in-frame ones, with some missing. V and J calls and clone size are given by that table; D and trimming were obtained from the DNA. In the table there are some 150,000 clones, around 89% of which are singletons. CDR1 and CDR2 from the germline V gene are KGHDR and SFDVKD. This CDR3 spans 16 amino acids. Trimming shortened V by 0 bases and J by 0 bases, and 8 bases separated the two germline ends. This sample was included in a study of blood T cell repertoires in COVID-19. The overall study: The study drew acute and convalescent COVID-19 samples from the United States, Italy and Spain. The analysed material was cDNA or gDNA that came from T cells, B-cell-depleted T cells, or PBMCs.

Specimen: peripheral blood. The sequence derives from a man aged 55 to 70 with acute or convalescent COVID-19. V gene TRBV24-1 combines with J gene TRBJ2-1, with D hard to call. In DNA, the CDR3 is TGTGCCACCAGTGATTTGGAAGTGAGCTCCTACAATGAGCAGTTCTTC. It translates to CATSDLEVSSYNEQFF.